This entry lists 18 T cell receptor beta chains sequenced from one sample in a study of blood T cell repertoires in COVID-19. Clones were sequenced by immunoSEQ multiplex PCR, and TCRdb holds only the in-frame ones, with some missing. Of roughly 270,000 clones listed, 88% are singletons. The sequencing input was peripheral blood. These receptors all come from a man in his late teens or twenties with active or convalescent COVID-19.

The chain uses TRBV6-6 and TRBJ1-3, with D uncertain. The CDR3 has 13 amino acids. CDR1 is MNHNY and CDR2 is SVGAGI in the germline V gene (reference sequence). V lost 6 bases, J lost 2 bases, and 8 bases lay in between. In DNA form, the CDR3 reads TGTGCCAGCAGGCGCGGTGCTGGAAACACCATATATTTT. Its protein is CASRRGAGNTIYF.

CDR3 nucleotide sequence: TGTGCCAGCAGCTTAGAGGGAGATACTGAAGCTTTCTTT. It translates to CASSLEGDTEAFF. The chain joins TRBV11-3 to TRBJ1-1; D unclear. The V end lost 0 bases, the J end lost 5 bases, and 7 bases lay between the germline ends. Germline V gene data show CDR1 as SGHNT and CDR2 as YENEEA. The CDR3 is 13 residues long.

The gene calls are TRBV27 and TRBJ1-5; D unclear. CDR3 length equals 15 residues. V dropped 3 bases and J dropped 1 base, with 10 bases sitting between them. Germline values: CDR1 MNHEY, CDR2 SMNVEV (reference sequence). The CDR3: CASSFSTESNQPQHF. CDR3 in DNA: TGTGCCAGCAGTTTCAGTACAGAAAGCAATCAGCCCCAGCATTTT.

The chain employs TRBV6-4 and TRBJ2-7, with D maybe TRBD2 (5 bases). Germline V gene sequence: CDR1 MRHNA, CDR2 SNTAGT. Deletions cut 9 bases from V and 5 bases from J, with 14 bases between. The CDR3 runs 12 residues. In nucleotides, the CDR3 is TGTGCCAGTGACGCGGGTTTCCACGAGCAGTACTTC. This translates into CASDAGFHEQYF.

This chain uses TRBV5-6 with TRBJ2-4, with 10 bases identical to TRBD1. Germline assignment: CDR1 SGHDT and CDR2 YYEEEE. This CDR3 region has 15 residues. V shed 3 bases, J shed 1 base, and the junction held 1 base outside the gene matches. CDR3 amino acids: CASSSGQGAKNIQYF. The CDR3 DNA is TGTGCCAGCAGCTCGGGACAGGGGGCCAAAAACATTCAGTACTTC.

A single count supports this clone. The chain joins TRBV13 to TRBJ1-1; 9 bases map to TRBD1. With 3 bases clipped from V and 5 bases from J, the junction kept 4 bases outside the gene matches. CDR1 PRHDT and CDR2 FYEKMQ come from the germline V gene (reference sequence). This CDR3 is 14 amino acids long. The CDR3 loop reads CASSFGQGLTEAFF. In DNA, the CDR3 is TGTGCCAGCAGCTTTGGACAGGGGTTAACTGAAGCTTTCTTT.

The chain is built from TRBV9 and TRBJ2-1, with 8 nucleotides matching TRBD2. Unmatched junction bases numbered 6, after V lost 7 bases and J lost 6 bases. Germline V CDR1 and CDR2: SGDLS, YYNGEE. This CDR3 comprises 13 residues. The CDR3 DNA is TGTGCCAGCGGGACTAGTAGGGTCAATGAGCAGTTCTTC. Amino acids: CASGTSRVNEQFF.

This chain links TRBV5-6 with TRBJ2-7; no definite D call. CDR1 and CDR2 from the germline V gene are SGHDT and YYEEEE. There are 12 residues in the CDR3. Trimming took off 1 base at V and 3 bases at J, with 5 bases between the two ends. The CDR3 DNA sequence: TGTGCCAGCAGCTTGCCGGGCTACGAGCAGTACTTC. Its protein product is CASSLPGYEQYF.

This clone has just one count. The rearrangement uses TRBV13 and TRBJ2-1, with D possibly matching TRBD2 (7 bases). CDR1 PRHDT and CDR2 FYEKMQ come from the germline V gene (reference sequence). Trimming shortened V by 2 bases and J by 6 bases, and 14 bases separated the two germline ends. The CDR3 runs 15 residues. The CDR3 protein is CASSLLAGASNEQFF. DNA of the CDR3: TGTGCCAGCAGCTTACTGGCGGGGGCCTCCAATGAGCAGTTCTTC. The whole variable domain, filled in from reference TRBV13 and TRBJ2-1, reads AAGVIQSPRHLIKEKRETATLKCYPIPRHDTVYWYQQGPGQDPQFLISFYEKMQSDKGSIPDRFSAQQFSDYHSELNMSSLELGDSALYFCASSLLAGASNEQFFGPGTRLTVL.

The chain couples TRBV5-1 to TRBJ1-1; TRBD1 matches at 11 bases. The CDR3 runs to 15 residues. The trim removed 4 bases at V and 3 bases at J, leaving 5 bases unmatched. CDR1 SGHRS and CDR2 YFSETQ come from the germline V gene. The CDR3: CASSRTGGGYTEAFF. The CDR3 DNA is TGCGCCAGCAGCCGGACAGGGGGCGGATACACTGAAGCTTTCTTT.

The chain is built from TRBV11-2 and TRBJ2-1; a possible D gene is TRBD2 (5 bases). Germline CDR1 SGHAT, CDR2 FQNNGV. V gave up 6 bases and J gave up 0 bases, with 9 bases separating them. This CDR3 contains 14 residues. CDR3 nucleotide sequence: TGTGCCAGCAGTCTTAGCGACTCCTACAATGAGCAGTTCTTC. Protein product: CASSLSDSYNEQFF.

In its sample, this clone was seen once. The V and J genes are TRBV7-9 and TRBJ1-1; TRBD1 aligns across 9 bases. This CDR3 region has 14 residues. V lost 3 bases and J lost 5; bases outside the gene matches: 4. Germline-derived CDR1 and CDR2 are SEHNR and FQNEAQ (reference sequence). The CDR3 DNA is TGTGCCAGCAGCTTGCGGGACAGGGAGACTGAAGCTTTCTTT. As protein: CASSLRDRETEAFF.

The count of this clone is one. V gene TRBV5-1 combines with J gene TRBJ2-1; TRBD2 is a possible D gene (7 bases). V gave up 7 bases and J gave up 1 base, with 18 bases separating them. Germline loops: CDR1 SGHRS, CDR2 YFSETQ. The CDR3 is 16 residues long. The CDR3 DNA sequence: TGCGCCAGCGGACCCGAGGGGGGGGAATCCTACAATGAGCAGTTCTTC. Amino acid sequence: CASGPEGGESYNEQFF.

The chain couples TRBV5-6 to TRBJ2-7, with D tentatively TRBD2 (5 bases). V was clipped by 3 bases and J by 2 bases, with 9 bases between them. The CDR3 length is 13 residues. Germline lookup yields CDR1 SGHDT and CDR2 YYEEEE. The CDR3 DNA sequence: TGTGCCAGCAGCTACCCCGGGGCCTACGAGCAGTACTTC. Translated: CASSYPGAYEQYF.

A single count supports this clone. This chain uses TRBV27 with TRBJ2-7; maybe TRBD2 (5 bases). V shed 8 bases and J shed 6 bases, with 14 bases lying between them. Germline V CDR1 and CDR2: MNHEY, SMNVEV (reference sequence). The CDR3 runs 12 residues. The CDR3 loop is CASRTPSREQYF. CDR3 coding DNA: TGTGCCAGCCGGACCCCTAGCCGCGAGCAGTACTTC.

This chain links TRBV10-1 with TRBJ2-1; 12 bases are a match to TRBD2. The CDR3 contains 14 residues. The trim removed 4 bases at V and 13 bases at J, leaving 8 bases unmatched. Germline CDR1 and CDR2: WNHNN and SYGVQD (reference sequence). The CDR3 region has the DNA TGCGCCAGCAGTGTCGGTCTAGCGGGGGGGGCCCAGTTCTTC. This encodes CASSVGLAGGAQFF.

The rearrangement joins TRBV10-3 to TRBJ2-4, with a possible D match to TRBD1 (5 bases). Trimming stripped 6 bases from V and 3 bases from J, with 15 bases between. This CDR3 has 15 amino acids. Germline V gene data show CDR1 as ENHRY and CDR2 as SYGVKD. The CDR3 DNA sequence: TGTGCCATCAGCGGACACGAGTCAGGCAAAAACATTCAGTACTTC. It codes for CAISGHESGKNIQYF.

The chain has TRBV5-1 and TRBJ1-3, with D possibly being TRBD1 (5 bases). V shed 1 base and J shed 2 bases, with 13 bases lying between them. Germline V gene lookup returns CDR1 SGHRS and CDR2 YFSETQ. There are 16 residues in the CDR3. CDR3 amino acids: CASSLQGRIAGNTIYF. CDR3 coding DNA: TGCGCCAGCAGCTTGCAGGGAAGGATAGCTGGAAACACCATATATTTT.